One and the same sample provided the 6 T cell receptor beta chains below, sequenced in a study of cytomegalovirus exposure and HLA in healthy donors. Vbeta (60) and Jbeta (13) primers were used in the PCR. Clones were sequenced by immunoSEQ multiplex PCR, and TCRdb holds only the in-frame ones, with some missing. The sample yields about 170,000 clones, about 76% seen once. The sample comprised PBMCs. These TCRs come from a woman aged 18-29 years in good health and CMV-seropositive.

The chain joins TRBV18 to TRBJ1-1; no definite D call. CDR1 and CDR2 (germline): KGHSH, LQKENI. V was clipped by 4 bases and J by 4 bases, with 10 bases between them. CDR3 size: 13 residues. CDR3 sequence reads: CASSRGSGTEAFF. In DNA form, the CDR3 reads TGTGCCAGCTCACGAGGGTCGGGCACTGAAGCTTTCTTT.

This rearrangement joins TRBV5-1 to TRBJ2-7; 10 bases are shared with TRBD2. There are 15 residues in the CDR3. The V gene's germline CDR1 is SGHRS and CDR2 YFSETQ. The J segment lost 9 bases and the V segment lost 1 base, leaving 10 bases of the junction unmatched. CDR3 residues: CASSLNLAGASAQYF. The CDR3 DNA follows: TGCGCCAGCAGCTTGAACCTAGCGGGGGCTAGCGCGCAGTACTTC. Drawing the rest from reference TRBV5-1 and TRBJ2-7, the complete variable domain is KAGVTQTPRYLIKTRGQQVTLSCSPISGHRSVSWYQQTPGQGLQFLFEYFSETQRNKGNFPGRFSGRQFSNSRSEMNVSTLELGDSALYLCASSLNLAGASAQYFGPGTRLTVT.

The chain is built from TRBV6-5 and TRBJ2-1; no definite D call. Germline assignment: CDR1 MNHEY and CDR2 SVGAGI. CDR3 length equals 15 residues. V shed 2 bases and J shed 4 bases, with 12 bases lying between them. CDR3 protein: CASSYGSSHYNEQFF. In nucleotides, the CDR3 is TGTGCCAGCAGTTACGGCTCAAGTCATTACAATGAGCAGTTCTTC.

This clone was counted a few times. This sequence joins TRBV5-6 and TRBJ1-1; D unresolved. Germline assignment: CDR1 SGHDT and CDR2 YYEEEE. V lost 0 bases and J lost 0, with 9 bases in between. The CDR3 spans 15 residues. CDR3 region: CASSLAGGMNTEAFF. As DNA, the CDR3 is TGTGCCAGCAGCTTGGCTGGAGGCATGAACACTGAAGCTTTCTTT.

The rearrangement uses TRBV11-1 and TRBJ1-6; 8 bases agree with TRBD1. Looked up from germline, CDR1 is SGHAT and CDR2 is FQDESV (reference sequence). The CDR3 is 15 residues long. Trimming removed 5 bases from V and 7 bases from J; junction bases left unmatched: 7. CDR3 coding DNA: TGTGCCAGCAGCCTCCGGGACAGGACAAATTCACCCCTCCACTTT. Its protein is CASSLRDRTNSPLHF.

This clone has a handful of counts. At one end the junction does not follow the germline gene, possibly because of a read error. The rearrangement joins TRBV7-7 to TRBJ2-5, with a tentative D call TRBD2 (5 bases). The germline V gene encodes CDR1 SSHAT and CDR2 FNYEAQ (reference sequence). This CDR3 contains 13 residues. CDR3 in amino acids: CASSLGVGETQYF. The CDR3 bases are TGTGCTAGCAGCCTCGGGGTGGGTGAGACCCAGTACTTC.